The following is a T cell receptor (beta chain) sequence with its context. Its antigen is not identified. Germline CDR1 reads SGHRS; CDR2 reads YFSETQ. The ends were cut back, 6 bases at V and 1 base at J, with 13 bases in the middle. The CDR3 spans 14 residues. Library preparation tagged each individual cDNA molecule with a unique molecular identifier. Original handling: A per-sample median of approximately 87,000 TCRs was observed, with counts ranging from about 20,000 to 750,000. TCRdb re-derived calls from the RACE reads in MiXCR, one entry per CDR3 protein. The V and J calls and clone size are TCRdb's, not the authors'. Among around 150,000 distinct CDR3 sequences listed, 25% to 35% were seen once. The sample's time point: patch test 3, about 24 weeks after DPC sensitization. Treatment described: therapeutic diphenylcyclopropenone sensitization with weekly scalp DPC. This entry comes from a study of human T cells and chemical hapten exposure.

Study results and limitations: Versus controls, expanded TCRs had significantly more large CDR3 similarity clusters.

The source was whole blood, collected in connection with sensitization to the hapten diphenylcyclopropenone (DPC). The source is a woman aged 18-29 years with alopecia areata. Some clones in this sample may be carry-over from other donors' samples. The V gene is TRBV5-1, the J gene TRBJ1-1; a weak D match, TRBD1 (5 bases). The CDR3 bases are TGCGCCAGCAAGATTTCCGGACAGAACACTGAAGCTTTCTTT. Its translation: CASKISGQNTEAFF.